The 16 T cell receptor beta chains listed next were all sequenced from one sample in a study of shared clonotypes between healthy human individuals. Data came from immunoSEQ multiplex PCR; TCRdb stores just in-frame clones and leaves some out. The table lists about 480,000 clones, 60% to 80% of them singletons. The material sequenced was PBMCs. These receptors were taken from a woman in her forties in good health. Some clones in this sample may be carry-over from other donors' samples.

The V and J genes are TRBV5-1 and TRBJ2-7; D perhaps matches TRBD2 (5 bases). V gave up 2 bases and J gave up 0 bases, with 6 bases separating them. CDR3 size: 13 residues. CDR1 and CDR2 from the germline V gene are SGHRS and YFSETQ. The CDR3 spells CASSFRGSYEQYF. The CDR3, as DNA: TGCGCCAGCAGCTTTCGGGGCTCCTACGAGCAGTACTTC.

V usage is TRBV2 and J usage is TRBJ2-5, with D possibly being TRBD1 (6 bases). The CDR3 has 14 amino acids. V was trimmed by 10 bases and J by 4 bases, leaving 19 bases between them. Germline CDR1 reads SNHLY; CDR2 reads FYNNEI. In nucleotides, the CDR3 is TGTGCCACCCAAGTGGACAGTCGGAGAGAGACCCAGTACTTC. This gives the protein CATQVDSRRETQYF.

In DNA, the CDR3 is TGTGCCAGCAGTTACTCGACCCAGGGGGACACTGAAGCTTTCTTT. As protein: CASSYSTQGDTEAFF. The chain is built from TRBV6-5 and TRBJ1-1, with 7 bases aligning to TRBD1. The germline CDR1 and CDR2 sequences are MNHEY and SVGAGI. The CDR3 has 15 amino acids. Losses at the gene ends were 0 bases for V and 3 bases for J; bases not matched to a gene: 4.

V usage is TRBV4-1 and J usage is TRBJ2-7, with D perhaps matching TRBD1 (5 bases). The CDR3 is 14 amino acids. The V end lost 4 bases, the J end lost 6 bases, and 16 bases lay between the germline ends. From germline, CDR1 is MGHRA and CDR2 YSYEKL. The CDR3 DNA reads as TGCGCCAGCAGCCCCAGGACACAGGTTGGCGAGCAGTACTTC. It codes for CASSPRTQVGEQYF.

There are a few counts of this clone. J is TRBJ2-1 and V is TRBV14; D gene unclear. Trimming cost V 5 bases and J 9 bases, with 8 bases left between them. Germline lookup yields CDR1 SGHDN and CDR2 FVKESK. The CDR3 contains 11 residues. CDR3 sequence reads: CASSKGFEQFF. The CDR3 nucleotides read TGTGCCAGCAGCAAGGGATTTGAGCAGTTCTTC.

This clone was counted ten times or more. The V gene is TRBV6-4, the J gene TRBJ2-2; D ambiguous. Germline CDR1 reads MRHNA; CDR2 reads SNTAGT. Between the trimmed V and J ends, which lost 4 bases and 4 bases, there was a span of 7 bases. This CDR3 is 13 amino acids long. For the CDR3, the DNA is TGTGCCAGCAGTGCCGGTCCCACCGGGGAGCTGTTTTTT. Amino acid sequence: CASSAGPTGELFF.

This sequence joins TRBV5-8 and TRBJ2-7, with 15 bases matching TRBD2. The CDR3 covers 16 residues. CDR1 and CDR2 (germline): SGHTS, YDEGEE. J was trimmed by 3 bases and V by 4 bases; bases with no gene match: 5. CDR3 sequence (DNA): TGTGCCAGCAGCCACGGGGGACTAGCGGGAGGCTACGAGCAGTACTTC. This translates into CASSHGGLAGGYEQYF.

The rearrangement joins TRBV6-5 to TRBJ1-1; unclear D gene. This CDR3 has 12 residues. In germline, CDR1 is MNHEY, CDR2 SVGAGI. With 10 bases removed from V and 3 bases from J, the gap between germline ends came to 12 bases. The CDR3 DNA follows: TGTGCCACCAAGGTTGGGGACACTGAAGCTTTCTTT. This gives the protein CATKVGDTEAFF.

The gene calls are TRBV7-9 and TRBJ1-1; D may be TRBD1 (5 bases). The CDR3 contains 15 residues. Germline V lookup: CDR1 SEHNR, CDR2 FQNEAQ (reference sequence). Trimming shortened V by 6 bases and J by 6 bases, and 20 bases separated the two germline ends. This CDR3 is CASRQDLGVGAEAFF. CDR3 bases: TGTGCCAGCAGACAGGACTTAGGCGTGGGAGCTGAAGCTTTCTTT.

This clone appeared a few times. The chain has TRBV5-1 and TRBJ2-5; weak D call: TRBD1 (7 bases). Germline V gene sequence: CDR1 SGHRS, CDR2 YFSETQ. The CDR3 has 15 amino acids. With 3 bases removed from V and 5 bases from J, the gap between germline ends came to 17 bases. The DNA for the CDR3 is TGCGCCAGCAGCTCCGCTGGAGGGGGCTCGGAGACCCAGTACTTC. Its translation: CASSSAGGGSETQYF.

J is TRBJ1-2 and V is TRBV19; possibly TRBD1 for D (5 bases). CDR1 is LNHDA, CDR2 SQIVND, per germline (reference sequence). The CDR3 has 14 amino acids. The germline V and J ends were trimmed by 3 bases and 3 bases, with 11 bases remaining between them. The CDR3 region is CASSIGDGHYGYTF. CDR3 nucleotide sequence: TGTGCCAGTAGTATTGGGGACGGACACTATGGCTACACCTTC.

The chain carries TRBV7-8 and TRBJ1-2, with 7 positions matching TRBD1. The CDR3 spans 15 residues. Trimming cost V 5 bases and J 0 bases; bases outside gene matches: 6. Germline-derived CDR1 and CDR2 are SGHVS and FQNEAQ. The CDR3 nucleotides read TGTGCCAGCAGCCCCAGGGACAGACCTAACTATGGCTACACCTTC. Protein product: CASSPRDRPNYGYTF.

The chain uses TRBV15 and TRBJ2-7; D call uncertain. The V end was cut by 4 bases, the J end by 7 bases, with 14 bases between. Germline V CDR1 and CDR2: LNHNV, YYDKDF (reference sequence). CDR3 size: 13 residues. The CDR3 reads CATSTMSAGEQYF. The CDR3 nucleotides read TGTGCCACCAGCACAATGTCCGCCGGAGAGCAGTACTTC.

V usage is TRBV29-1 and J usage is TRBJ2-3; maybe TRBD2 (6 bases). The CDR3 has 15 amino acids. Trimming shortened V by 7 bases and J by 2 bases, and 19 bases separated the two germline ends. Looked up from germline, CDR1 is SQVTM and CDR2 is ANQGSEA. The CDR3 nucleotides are TGCAGCGCCGACGGGGCGGGATGGGACACAGATACGCAGTATTTT. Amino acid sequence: CSADGAGWDTDTQYF.

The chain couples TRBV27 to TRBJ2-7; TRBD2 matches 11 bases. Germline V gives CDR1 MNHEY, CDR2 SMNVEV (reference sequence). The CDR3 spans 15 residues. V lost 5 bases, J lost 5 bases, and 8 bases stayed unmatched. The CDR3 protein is CASSTGTSGGNEQYF. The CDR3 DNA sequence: TGTGCCAGCAGTACAGGGACTAGCGGAGGGAACGAGCAGTACTTC.

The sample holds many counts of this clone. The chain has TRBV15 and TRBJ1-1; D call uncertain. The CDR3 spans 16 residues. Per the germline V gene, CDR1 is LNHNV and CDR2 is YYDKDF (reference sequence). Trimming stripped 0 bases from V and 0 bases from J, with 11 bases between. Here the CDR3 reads CATSRDIVEMNTEAFF. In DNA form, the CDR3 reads TGTGCCACCAGCAGAGATATAGTGGAGATGAACACTGAAGCTTTCTTT.